The clone carrying this TCR beta chain is large. Donors had localized lung adenocarcinoma, a non-small cell lung cancer. The sample originates from a study of CD4 and CD8 cells across lung adenocarcinoma regions. TCRdb passed the PCR reads through MiXCR, listing each CDR3 protein once. The table shows approximately 11,000 distinct CDR3 sequences, with 40% to 55% occurring only once. The CDR3 has 18 residues. V was pared by 7 bases and J by 0 bases, with 15 bases of the junction left unmatched. Germline V gene data show CDR1 as MNHEY and CDR2 as SVGAGI. This chain connects TRBV6-5 to TRBJ2-1, with 7 bases aligning to TRBD2. This clonotype was obtained from a female donor with lung adenocarcinoma. The CD4 and CD8 labels of this study may be unreliable. The sequenced material came from CD8+ T cells from the margin of a lung tumor. CDR3 nucleotide sequence: TGTGCCAGCATCCCTGGGGGGGGACCTATTAGCTCCTACAATGAGCAGTTCTTC. Protein sequence: CASIPGGGPISSYNEQFF.